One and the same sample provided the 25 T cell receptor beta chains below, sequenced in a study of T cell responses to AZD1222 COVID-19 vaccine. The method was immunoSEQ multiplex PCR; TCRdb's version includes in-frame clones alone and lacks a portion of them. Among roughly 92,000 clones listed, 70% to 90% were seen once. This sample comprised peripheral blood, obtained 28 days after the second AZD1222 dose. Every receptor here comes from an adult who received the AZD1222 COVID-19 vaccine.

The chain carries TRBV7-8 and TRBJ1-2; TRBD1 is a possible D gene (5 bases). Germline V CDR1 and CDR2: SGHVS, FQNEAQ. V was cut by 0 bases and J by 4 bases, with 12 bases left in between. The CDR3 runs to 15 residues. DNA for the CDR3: TGTGCCAGCAGCTTAGCGCGGGGCACGGGCTATGGCTACACCTTC. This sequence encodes CASSLARGTGYGYTF. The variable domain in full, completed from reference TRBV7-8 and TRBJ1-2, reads GAGVSQSPRYKVAKRGQDVALRCDPISGHVSLFWYQQALGQGPEFLTYFQNEAQLDKSGLPSDRFFAERPEGSVSTLKIQRTQQEDSAVYLCASSLARGTGYGYTFGSGTRLTVV.

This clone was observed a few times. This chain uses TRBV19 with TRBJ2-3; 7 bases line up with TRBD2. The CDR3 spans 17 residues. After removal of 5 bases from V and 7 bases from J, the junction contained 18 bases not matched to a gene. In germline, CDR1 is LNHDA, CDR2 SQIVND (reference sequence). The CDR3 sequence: CASSPERDYRLGHTQYF. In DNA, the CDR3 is TGTGCCAGTAGTCCGGAACGGGACTACCGTCTTGGTCATACGCAGTATTTT.

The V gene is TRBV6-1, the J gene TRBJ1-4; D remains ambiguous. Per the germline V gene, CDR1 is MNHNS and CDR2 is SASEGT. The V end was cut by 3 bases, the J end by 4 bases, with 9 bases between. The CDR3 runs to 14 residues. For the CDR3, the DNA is TGTGCCAGCAGTGACATAGTTATTAATGAAAAACTGTTTTTT. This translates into CASSDIVINEKLFF.

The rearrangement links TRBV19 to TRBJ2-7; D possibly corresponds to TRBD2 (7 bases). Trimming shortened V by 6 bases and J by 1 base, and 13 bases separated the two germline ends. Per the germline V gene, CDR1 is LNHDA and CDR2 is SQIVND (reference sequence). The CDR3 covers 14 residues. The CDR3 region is CASRRGARSYEQYF. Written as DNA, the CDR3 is TGTGCCAGTAGACGGGGGGCCCGTTCCTACGAGCAGTACTTC.

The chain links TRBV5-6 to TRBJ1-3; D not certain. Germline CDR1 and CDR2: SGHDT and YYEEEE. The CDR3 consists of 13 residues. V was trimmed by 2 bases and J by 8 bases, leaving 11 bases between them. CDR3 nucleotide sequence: TGTGCCAGCAGCTTCGGACGCGGAGACACCATATATTTT. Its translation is CASSFGRGDTIYF.

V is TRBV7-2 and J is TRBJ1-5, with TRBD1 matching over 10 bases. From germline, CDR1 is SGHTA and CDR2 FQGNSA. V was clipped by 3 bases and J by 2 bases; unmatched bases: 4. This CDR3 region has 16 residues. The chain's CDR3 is CASSLTGGAGNQPQHF. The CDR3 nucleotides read TGTGCCAGCAGCTTGACAGGGGGCGCGGGCAATCAGCCCCAGCATTTT. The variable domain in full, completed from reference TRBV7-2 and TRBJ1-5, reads GAGVSQSPSNKVTEKGKDVELRCDPISGHTALYWYRQSLGQGLEFLIYFQGNSAPDKSGLPSDRFSAERTGGSVSTLTIQRTQQEDSAVYLCASSLTGGAGNQPQHFGDGTRLSIL.

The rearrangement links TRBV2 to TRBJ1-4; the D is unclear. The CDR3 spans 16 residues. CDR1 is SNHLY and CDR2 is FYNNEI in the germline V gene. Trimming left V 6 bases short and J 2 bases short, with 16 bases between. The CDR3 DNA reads TGTGCCAGCAGGCTTAAAACCATCACCACTAATGAAAAACTGTTTTTT. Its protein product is CASRLKTITTNEKLFF.

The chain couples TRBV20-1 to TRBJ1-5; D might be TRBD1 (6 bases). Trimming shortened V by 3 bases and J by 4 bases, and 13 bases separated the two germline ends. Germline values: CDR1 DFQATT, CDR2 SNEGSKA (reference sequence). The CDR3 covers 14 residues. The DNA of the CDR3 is TGCAGTGCTAGTTCGGCAGGGGCGAATCAGCCCCAGCATTTT. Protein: CSASSAGANQPQHF.

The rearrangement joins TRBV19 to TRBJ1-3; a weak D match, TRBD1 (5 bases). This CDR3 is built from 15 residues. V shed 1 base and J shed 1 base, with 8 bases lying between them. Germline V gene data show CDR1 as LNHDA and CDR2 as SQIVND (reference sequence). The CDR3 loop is CASSIARASGNTIYF. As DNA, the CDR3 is TGTGCCAGTAGTATAGCCAGGGCTTCTGGAAACACCATATATTTT.

The DNA for the CDR3 is TGTGCCAGCAGCCCCATCGCGGGGGCCCCAACGCAGTATTTT. This sequence encodes CASSPIAGAPTQYF. The chain employs TRBV7-6 and TRBJ2-3; the D gene is possibly TRBD2 (7 bases). The CDR3 has 14 residues. Germline values: CDR1 SGHVS, CDR2 FNYEAQ. V lost 5 bases, J lost 9 bases, and 18 bases lay in between.

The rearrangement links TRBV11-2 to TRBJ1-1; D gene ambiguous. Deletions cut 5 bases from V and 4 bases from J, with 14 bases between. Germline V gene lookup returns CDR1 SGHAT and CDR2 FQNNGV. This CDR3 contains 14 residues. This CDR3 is CASSQTNPGTEAFF. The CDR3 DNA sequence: TGTGCCAGCAGCCAGACCAACCCCGGCACTGAAGCTTTCTTT. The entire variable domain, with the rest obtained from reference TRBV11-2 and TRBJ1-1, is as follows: EAGVAQSPRYKIIEKRQSVAFWCNPISGHATLYWYQQILGQGPKLLIQFQNNGVVDDSQLPKDRFSAERLKGVDSTLKIQPAKLEDSAVYLCASSQTNPGTEAFFGQGTRLTVV.

This chain's CDR3 is CASSQSTSAGETQYF. DNA for the CDR3: TGTGCCAGCAGCCAATCGACTAGCGCTGGAGAGACCCAGTACTTC. This chain links TRBV5-4 with TRBJ2-5, with 8 nucleotides matching TRBD2. Germline CDR1 reads SGHNT; CDR2 reads YYREEE (reference sequence). This CDR3 region has 15 residues. V dropped 4 bases and J dropped 4; count of bases not matched to a gene: 9.

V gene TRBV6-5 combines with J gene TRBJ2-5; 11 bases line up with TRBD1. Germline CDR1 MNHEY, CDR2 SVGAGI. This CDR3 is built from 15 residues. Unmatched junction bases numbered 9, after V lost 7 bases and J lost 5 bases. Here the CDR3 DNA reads TGTGCCAGCACCCCCGGACAGGGGGCGATGGAGACCCAGTACTTC. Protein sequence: CASTPGQGAMETQYF.

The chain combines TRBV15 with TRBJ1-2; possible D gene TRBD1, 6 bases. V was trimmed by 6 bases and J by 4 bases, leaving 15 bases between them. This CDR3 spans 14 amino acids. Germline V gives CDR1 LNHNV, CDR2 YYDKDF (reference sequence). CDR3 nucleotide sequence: TGTGCCACCAGGGACACCAGGGGCGTCTATGGCTACACCTTC. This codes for CATRDTRGVYGYTF.

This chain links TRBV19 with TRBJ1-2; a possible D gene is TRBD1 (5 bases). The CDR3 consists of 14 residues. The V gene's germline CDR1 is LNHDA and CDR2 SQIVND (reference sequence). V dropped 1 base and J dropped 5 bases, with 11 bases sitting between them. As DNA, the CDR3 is TGTGCCAGTAGTATAGGACCCAGGGATTATGGCTACACCTTC. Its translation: CASSIGPRDYGYTF.

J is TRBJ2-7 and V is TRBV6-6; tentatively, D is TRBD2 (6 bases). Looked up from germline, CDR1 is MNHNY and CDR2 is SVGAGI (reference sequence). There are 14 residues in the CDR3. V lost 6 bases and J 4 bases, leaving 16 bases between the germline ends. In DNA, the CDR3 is TGTGCCAGCAGCCTCCCCGGGACTCCTTACGAGCAGTACTTC. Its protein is CASSLPGTPYEQYF.

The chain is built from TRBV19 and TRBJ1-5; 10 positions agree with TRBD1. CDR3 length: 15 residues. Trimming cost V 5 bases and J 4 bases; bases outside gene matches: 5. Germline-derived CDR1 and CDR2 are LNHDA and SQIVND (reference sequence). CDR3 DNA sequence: TGTGCCAGTAGTGAGGACAGGGGGAAAAATCAGCCCCAGCATTTT. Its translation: CASSEDRGKNQPQHF.

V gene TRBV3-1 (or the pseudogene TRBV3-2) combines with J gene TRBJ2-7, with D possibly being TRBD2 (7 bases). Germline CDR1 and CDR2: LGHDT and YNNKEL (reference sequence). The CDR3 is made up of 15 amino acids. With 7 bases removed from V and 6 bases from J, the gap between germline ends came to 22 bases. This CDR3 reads CASTLRGARFSEQYF. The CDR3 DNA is TGTGCCAGCACCTTACGGGGGGCGCGTTTTTCCGAGCAGTACTTC.

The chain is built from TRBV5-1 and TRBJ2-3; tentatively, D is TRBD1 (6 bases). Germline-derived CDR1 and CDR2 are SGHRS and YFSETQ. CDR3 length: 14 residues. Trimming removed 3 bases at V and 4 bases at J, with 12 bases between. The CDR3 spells CASSWPTGPDTQYF. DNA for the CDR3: TGCGCCAGCAGCTGGCCTACAGGGCCAGATACGCAGTATTTT.

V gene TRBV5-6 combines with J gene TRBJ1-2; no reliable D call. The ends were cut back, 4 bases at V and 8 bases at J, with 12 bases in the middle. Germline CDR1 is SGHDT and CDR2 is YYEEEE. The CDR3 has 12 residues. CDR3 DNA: TGTGCCAGCAGCCTACAGAGTCAAGGCTACACCTTC. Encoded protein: CASSLQSQGYTF.

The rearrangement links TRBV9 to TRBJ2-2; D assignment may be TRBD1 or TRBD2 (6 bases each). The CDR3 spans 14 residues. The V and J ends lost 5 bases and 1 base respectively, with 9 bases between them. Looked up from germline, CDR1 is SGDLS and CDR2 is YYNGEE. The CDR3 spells CASSRGENTGELFF. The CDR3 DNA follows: TGTGCCAGCAGTAGGGGGGAGAACACCGGGGAGCTGTTTTTT.

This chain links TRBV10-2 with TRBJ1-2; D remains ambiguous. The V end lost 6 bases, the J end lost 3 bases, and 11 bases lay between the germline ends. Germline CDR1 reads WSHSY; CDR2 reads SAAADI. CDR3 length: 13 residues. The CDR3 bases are TGCGCCAGCAGGCGGGAGGGCTACTATGGCTACACCTTC. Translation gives CASRREGYYGYTF.

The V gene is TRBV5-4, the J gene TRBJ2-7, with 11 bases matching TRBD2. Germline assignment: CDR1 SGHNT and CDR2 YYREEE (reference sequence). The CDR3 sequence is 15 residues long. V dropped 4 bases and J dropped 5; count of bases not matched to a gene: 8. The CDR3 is CASSHQLAGANEQYF. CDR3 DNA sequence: TGTGCCAGCAGCCATCAACTAGCGGGGGCGAACGAGCAGTACTTC.

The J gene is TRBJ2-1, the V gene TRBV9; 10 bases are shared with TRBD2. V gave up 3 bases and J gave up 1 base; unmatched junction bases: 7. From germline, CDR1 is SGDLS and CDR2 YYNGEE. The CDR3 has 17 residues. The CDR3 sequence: CASSETLSGGSYNEQFF. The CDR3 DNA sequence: TGTGCCAGCAGCGAAACCCTTAGCGGGGGGTCCTACAATGAGCAGTTCTTC.

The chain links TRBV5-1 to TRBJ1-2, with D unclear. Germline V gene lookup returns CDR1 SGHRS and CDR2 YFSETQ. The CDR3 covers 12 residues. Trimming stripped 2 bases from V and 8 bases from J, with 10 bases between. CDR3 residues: CASSLEARGYTF. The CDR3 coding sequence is TGCGCCAGCAGCTTAGAGGCCAGGGGCTACACCTTC. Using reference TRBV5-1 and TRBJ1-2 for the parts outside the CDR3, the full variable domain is KAGVTQTPRYLIKTRGQQVTLSCSPISGHRSVSWYQQTPGQGLQFLFEYFSETQRNKGNFPGRFSGRQFSNSRSEMNVSTLELGDSALYLCASSLEARGYTFGSGTRLTVV.